The source of this T cell receptor beta chain is a study of spatial heterogeneity in lung cancer. Study as a whole: Sequencing consistently turned up more beta-chain sequences than alpha-chain sequences.

Documented time point: sample taken at primary tumor resection. Extraction of whole RNA from tumor, nontumor lung or frozen PBMC preceded unsorted sequencing. The V end was cut by 1 base, the J end by 0 bases, with 6 bases between. From germline, CDR1 is DFQATT and CDR2 SNEGSKA (reference sequence). The CDR3 runs 14 residues. Every cDNA TCR molecule received its own unique molecular identifier. TCRdb re-called the 5' RACE reads with MiXCR, one entry per CDR3 protein. The sample carries around 60,000 distinct CDR3 sequences, less than 10% recorded once. A few counts support this clonotype. V gene TRBV20-1 combines with J gene TRBJ2-2; D is ambiguous. The source of this sequence is a female donor with early-stage non-small cell lung cancer. Sequencing was performed on PBMCs, taken at surgery. The CDR3 region has the DNA TGCAGTGCTAGAGGAAGAACGAACACCGGGGAGCTGTTTTTT. This translates into CSARGRTNTGELFF.